The clone carrying this T cell receptor (beta chain) was seen just once. The data were obtained in a study of blood T cell repertoires in COVID-19. Study details: T cells, B-cell-depleted T cells, or PBMCs provided the cDNA or gDNA that served as material.

Measured with immunoSEQ multiplex PCR; TCRdb has only the in-frame clones, and not every one. Of 130,000 or so clones in the sample, roughly 84% are singletons; the top ten hold over 3%. Trimming left V 5 bases short and J 2 bases short, with 19 bases between. Germline lookup yields CDR1 MNHEY and CDR2 SVGEGT. This CDR3 is built from 17 residues. The participants were between roughly 18 and 89 years old and came from under 25 US areas. Cohorts were based on clinical histories the participants reported. Recovered status applied to Cohort 3 donors who had two consecutive negative PCRs. It also applied to those with clearance or with symptom resolution.

The chain employs TRBV6-2 or TRBV6-3 and TRBJ2-1; perhaps TRBD2 as D (6 bases). This TCR was sampled from a woman aged 25 to 39 who had recovered from COVID-19. The sequencing sample was made of PBMCs or T cells enriched from blood (not recorded which). CDR3 residues: CASSPMTIGGTYNEQFF. CDR3 sequence (DNA): TGTGCCAGCAGTCCCATGACAATTGGAGGGACCTACAATGAGCAGTTCTTC.